This passage covers 8 T cell receptor beta chains from one sample sequenced in a study of CD39 and CD103 CD8 tumor-infiltrating T cells. Produced via immunoSEQ multiplex PCR; TCRdb's table is partial and in-frame only. The table includes about 1,300 clones, about 80% detected once. The sequenced sample was CD8+ T cells sorted from blood. The subset denotes: total memory CD8 T cells (CD45RA-CCR7+/-) from blood or uninvolved lymph node. These receptors were taken from a human donor with head and neck squamous cell carcinoma.

The CDR3 DNA follows: TGTGCCAGCAGTGTCTTACGGGGGAGCAATCAGCCCCAGCATTTT. It encodes CASSVLRGSNQPQHF. This chain connects TRBV6-1 to TRBJ1-5; maybe TRBD1 (5 bases). The germline V gene encodes CDR1 MNHNS and CDR2 SASEGT. This CDR3 contains 15 residues. V lost 4 bases and J 1 base, leaving 11 bases between the germline ends.

This clone has only a few counts. This sequence joins TRBV25-1 and TRBJ1-2; no firm D call. The CDR3 runs to 15 residues. Germline loops: CDR1 MGHDK, CDR2 SYGVNS. Trimming cost V 1 base and J 4 bases, with 13 bases left between them. CDR3 loop: CASSELTGSVYGYTF. In nucleotides, the CDR3 is TGTGCCAGCAGTGAATTAACGGGCAGCGTCTATGGCTACACCTTC.

This clone is labeled as large. The chain recombines TRBV7-6 with TRBJ2-7, with D unresolved. This CDR3 has 17 amino acids. CDR1 and CDR2 from the germline V gene are SGHVS and FNYEAQ. Trimming cost V 2 bases and J 0 bases, with 17 bases left between them. The CDR3 DNA is TGTGCCAGCAGCTTACCTCCCTATAGAATCGACTCCTACGAGCAGTACTTC. This gives the protein CASSLPPYRIDSYEQYF.

The CDR3 DNA reads as TGCGCCAGCAGCTCGGAAGCCGGGACAGTTGCCTACGAGCAGTACTTC. Amino acid sequence: CASSSEAGTVAYEQYF. The chain carries TRBV5-1 and TRBJ2-7, with TRBD1 matching over 7 bases. J was trimmed by 2 bases and V by 3 bases; bases with no gene match: 11. Germline V gives CDR1 SGHRS, CDR2 YFSETQ. The length of the CDR3 is 16 residues.

V usage is TRBV11-2 and J usage is TRBJ2-5; 8 nucleotides line up with TRBD1. CDR1 is SGHAT and CDR2 is FQNNGV in the germline V gene. The CDR3 loop spans 17 amino acids. The junction had 13 bases not matched to a gene; V was cut back by 2 bases and J by 5 bases. CDR3 amino acids: CASSLSRTGLSGETQYF. The CDR3 coding sequence is TGTGCCAGCAGCTTATCTCGGACAGGGCTCTCAGGGGAGACCCAGTACTTC.

The CDR3 DNA follows: TGTGCCAGCAGTTTTGGCGGGGAGCTGTTTTTT. Protein sequence: CASSFGGELFF. This rearrangement joins TRBV27 to TRBJ2-2; unclear D gene. The CDR3 is 11 residues long. V lost 3 bases, J lost 7 bases, and 3 bases lay in between. CDR1 is MNHEY and CDR2 is SMNVEV in the germline V gene (reference sequence).

This sequence joins TRBV27 and TRBJ2-3; 12 nucleotides match TRBD2. The J segment lost 0 bases and the V segment lost 2 bases, leaving 18 bases of the junction unmatched. Germline CDR1 MNHEY, CDR2 SMNVEV (reference sequence). CDR3 length: 22 residues. This CDR3 reads CASSLRGPSGGAPHSSTDTQYF. The CDR3 DNA follows: TGTGCCAGCAGTTTAAGGGGTCCTAGCGGGGGGGCCCCCCACTCTAGCACAGATACGCAGTATTTT.

This chain links TRBV7-9 with TRBJ1-1, with D tentatively TRBD1 (5 bases). Germline CDR1 and CDR2: SEHNR and FQNEAQ (reference sequence). Deletions cut 7 bases from V and 1 base from J, with 25 bases between. The CDR3 contains 18 residues. Here the CDR3 reads CASTPPLGDGGRNTEAFF. CDR3 sequence (DNA): TGTGCCAGCACCCCCCCTTTGGGCGACGGGGGAAGGAACACTGAAGCTTTCTTT.